Listed here is a single TCR beta chain. The entry originates in a study of T-cell memory formation after mild COVID-19. TCRdb itself ran the 5' RACE reads through MiXCR, one entry per CDR3 protein. The sample records around 200,000 distinct CDR3 sequences, roughly a fifth being singletons. The germline V and J ends were trimmed by 7 bases and 0 bases, with 10 bases remaining between them. The germline V gene encodes CDR1 SQVTM and CDR2 ANQGSEA. This CDR3 is 13 amino acids long. The origin of this receptor is an adult woman who had mild COVID-19 (a few samples of this study predate the infection). Cell type and time point are not known. The specimen sequenced was PBMCs or a T cell subset sorted from them (not recorded which). The chain recombines TRBV29-1 with TRBJ1-3; a possible D gene is TRBD1 (5 bases). CDR3 nucleotide sequence: TGCAGCGCCGGGGACGGCTCTGGAAACACCATATATTTT. Translating it yields CSAGDGSGNTIYF.